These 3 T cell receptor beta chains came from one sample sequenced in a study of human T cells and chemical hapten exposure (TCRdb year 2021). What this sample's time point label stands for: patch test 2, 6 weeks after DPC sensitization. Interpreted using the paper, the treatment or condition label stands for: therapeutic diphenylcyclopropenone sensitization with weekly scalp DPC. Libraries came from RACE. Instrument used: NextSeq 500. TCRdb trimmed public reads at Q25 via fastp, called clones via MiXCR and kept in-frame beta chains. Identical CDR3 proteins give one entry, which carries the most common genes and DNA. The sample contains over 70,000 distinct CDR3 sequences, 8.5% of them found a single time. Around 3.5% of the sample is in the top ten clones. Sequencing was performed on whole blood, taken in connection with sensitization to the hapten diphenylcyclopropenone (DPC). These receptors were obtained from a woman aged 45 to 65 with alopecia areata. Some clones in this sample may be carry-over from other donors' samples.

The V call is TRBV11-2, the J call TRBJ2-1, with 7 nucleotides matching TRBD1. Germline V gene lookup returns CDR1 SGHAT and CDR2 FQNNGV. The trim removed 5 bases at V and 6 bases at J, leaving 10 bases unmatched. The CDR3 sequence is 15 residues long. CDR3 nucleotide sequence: TGTGCCAGCAGCCGGATACAGGGGCTAATCAATGAGCAGTTCTTC. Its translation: CASSRIQGLINEQFF.

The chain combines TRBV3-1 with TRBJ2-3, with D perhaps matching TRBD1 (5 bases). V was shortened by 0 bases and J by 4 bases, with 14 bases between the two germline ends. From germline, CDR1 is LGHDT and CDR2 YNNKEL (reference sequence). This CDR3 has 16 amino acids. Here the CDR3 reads CASSQEKGSGADTQYF. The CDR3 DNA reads TGTGCCAGCAGCCAAGAGAAGGGGTCGGGCGCAGATACGCAGTATTTT.

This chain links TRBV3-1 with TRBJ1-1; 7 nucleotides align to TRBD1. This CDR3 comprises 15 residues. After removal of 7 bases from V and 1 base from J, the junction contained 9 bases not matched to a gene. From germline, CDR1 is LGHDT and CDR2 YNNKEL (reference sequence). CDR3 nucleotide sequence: TGTGCCAGCATCCAGGGTGGACAGGCGAACACTGAAGCTTTCTTT. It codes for CASIQGGQANTEAFF.